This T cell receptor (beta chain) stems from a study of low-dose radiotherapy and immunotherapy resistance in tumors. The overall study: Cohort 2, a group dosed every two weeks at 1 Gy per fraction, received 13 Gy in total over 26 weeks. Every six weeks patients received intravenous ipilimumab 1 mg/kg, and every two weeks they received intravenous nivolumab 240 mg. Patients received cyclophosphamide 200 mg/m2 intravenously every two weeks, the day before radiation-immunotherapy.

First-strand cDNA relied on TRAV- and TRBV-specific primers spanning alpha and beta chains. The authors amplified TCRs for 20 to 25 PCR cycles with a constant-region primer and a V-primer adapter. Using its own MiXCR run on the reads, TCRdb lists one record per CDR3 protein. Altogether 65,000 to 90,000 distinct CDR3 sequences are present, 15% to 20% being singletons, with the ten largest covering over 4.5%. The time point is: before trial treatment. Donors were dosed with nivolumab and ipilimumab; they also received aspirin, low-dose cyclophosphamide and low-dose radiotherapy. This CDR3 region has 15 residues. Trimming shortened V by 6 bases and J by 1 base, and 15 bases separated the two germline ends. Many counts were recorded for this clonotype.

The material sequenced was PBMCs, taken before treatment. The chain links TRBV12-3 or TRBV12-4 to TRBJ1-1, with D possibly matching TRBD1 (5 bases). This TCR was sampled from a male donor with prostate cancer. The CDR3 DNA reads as TGTGCCAGCAGCTGGGGGAGGTCTGCGAACACTGAAGCTTTCTTT. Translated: CASSWGRSANTEAFF.